This T cell receptor beta chain was recovered during a study of cytomegalovirus exposure and HLA in healthy donors. Whole-study context: Among the roughly 400 genotyped donors, just over 80% were placed in the Caucasian-associated ancestry cluster. General study results and limits: As was reported, the HLA-A and HLA-B alleles of most subjects were accurately predicted from TCR beta sequences.

Regarding this clone: Its antigen is unknown.

It was with 60 Vbeta and 13 Jbeta primers that the PCR ran. Sequencing was performed with immunoSEQ multiplex PCR; in TCRdb, only in-frame clones are kept and a portion is missing. The repertoire has approximately 250,000 clones, over 75% of them found once; the top ten carry under 0.6%. V was clipped by 0 bases and J by 0 bases, with 15 bases between them. The CDR3 is made up of 18 amino acids. The germline V gene encodes CDR1 GTSNPN and CDR2 SVGIG (reference sequence). Specimen: PBMCs. The chain uses TRBV30 and TRBJ2-6, with D possibly TRBD1 on 5 matching bases. The TCR was taken from a boy between 10 and 17 years old in good health and CMV-seronegative. CDR3 DNA: TGTGCCTGGAGTGTAGGGGTCGGTCGGAGCTCTGGGGCCAACGTCCTGACTTTC. Translation gives CAWSVGVGRSSGANVLTF. Based on the CDR3 plus reference TRBV30 and TRBJ2-6, the full variable domain is SQTIHQWPATLVQPVGSPLSLECTVEGTSNPNLYWYRQAAGRGLQLLFYSVGIGQISSEVPQNLSASRPQDRQFILSSKKLLLSDSGFYLCAWSVGVGRSSGANVLTFGAGSRLTVL.